This T cell receptor (beta chain) was recovered during a study of cytotoxic CD8 clonotypes in ibrutinib-treated CLL. Study results and caveats: Baseline levels of clonality went above those of age-matched healthy donors and moved with circulating CD8+ T-cell counts.

CDR3 size: 15 residues. Germline V gene lookup returns CDR1 SGHNT and CDR2 YYREEE (reference sequence). V dropped 4 bases and J dropped 2; count of bases not matched to a gene: 8. Concerning this clone itself: Its target is unknown.

This table comes from immunoSEQ multiplex PCR, and its TCRdb copy is limited to in-frame clones, with some not included. The data show fewer than 300,000 clones, around 76% seen once. The material was PBMCs, obtained at disease progression, from a patient treated with ibrutinib. The J gene is TRBJ2-7, the V gene TRBV5-4, with 8 bases aligning to TRBD2. The TCR sequence derives from a human donor with chronic lymphocytic leukemia. CDR3 nucleotides: TGTGCCAGCAGCCCCGGGACTAGTATCCCCTACGAGCAGTACTTC. Its translation is CASSPGTSIPYEQYF.